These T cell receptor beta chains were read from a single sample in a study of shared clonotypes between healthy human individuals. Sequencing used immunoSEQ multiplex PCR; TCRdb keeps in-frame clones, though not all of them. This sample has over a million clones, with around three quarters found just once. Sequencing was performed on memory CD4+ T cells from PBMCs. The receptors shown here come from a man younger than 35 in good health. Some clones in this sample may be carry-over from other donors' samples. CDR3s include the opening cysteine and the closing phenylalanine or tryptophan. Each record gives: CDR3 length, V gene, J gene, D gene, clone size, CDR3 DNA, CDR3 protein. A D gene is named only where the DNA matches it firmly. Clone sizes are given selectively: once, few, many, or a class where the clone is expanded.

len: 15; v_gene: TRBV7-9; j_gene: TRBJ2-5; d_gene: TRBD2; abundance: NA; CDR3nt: TGTGCCAGCAGCCAAGGACTAGCGGGAGCAGAGACCCAGTACTTC; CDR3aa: CASSQGLAGAETQYF
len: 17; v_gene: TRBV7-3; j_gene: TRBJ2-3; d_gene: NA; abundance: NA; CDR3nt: TGTGCCAGCAGCTTCTCCGCAAGGGGGGGGCGGACAGATACGCAGTATTTT; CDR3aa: CASSFSARGGRTDTQYF
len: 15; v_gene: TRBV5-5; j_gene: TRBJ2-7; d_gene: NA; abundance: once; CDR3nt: TGTGCCAGCAGCTTGGCCCCTGTGGCAGGTTACGAGCAGTACTTC; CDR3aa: CASSLAPVAGYEQYF
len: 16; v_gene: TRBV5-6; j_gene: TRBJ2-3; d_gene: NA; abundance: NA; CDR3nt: TGTGCCAGCAGCTTGGCGCGGTGGGTTGAAGGGGATACGCAGTATTTT; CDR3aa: CASSLARWVEGDTQYF
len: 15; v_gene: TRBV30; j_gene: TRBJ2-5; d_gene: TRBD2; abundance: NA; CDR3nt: TGTGCCTGGAGTGTTGCTAGCGGGGTCCAAGAGACCCAGTACTTC; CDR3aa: CAWSVASGVQETQYF
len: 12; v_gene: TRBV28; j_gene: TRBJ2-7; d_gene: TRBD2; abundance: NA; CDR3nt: TGTGCCAGCAGTGCGGGAGCCCGAGAGCAGTACTTC; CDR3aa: CASSAGAREQYF
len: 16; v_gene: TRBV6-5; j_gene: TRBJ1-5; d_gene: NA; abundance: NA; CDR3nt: TGTGCCAGCAGTTATCAGTCGAGAACGCGGAATCAGCCCCAGCATTTT; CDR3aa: CASSYQSRTRNQPQHF
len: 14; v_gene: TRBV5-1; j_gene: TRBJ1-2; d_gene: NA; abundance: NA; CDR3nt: TGCGCCAGCAGCTTGGGGTTAACAGGGTATGGCTACACCTTC; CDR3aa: CASSLGLTGYGYTF
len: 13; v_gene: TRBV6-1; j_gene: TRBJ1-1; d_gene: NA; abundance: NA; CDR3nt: TGTGCCAGCAGTCCCGACCCGAACACTGAAGCTTTCTTT; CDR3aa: CASSPDPNTEAFF
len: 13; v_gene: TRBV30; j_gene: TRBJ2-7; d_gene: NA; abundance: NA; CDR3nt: TGTGCGAGCGCCGGAGGGAACCCCTACGAGCAGTACTTC; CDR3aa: CASAGGNPYEQYF
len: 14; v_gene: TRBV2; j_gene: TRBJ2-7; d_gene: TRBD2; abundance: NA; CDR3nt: TGTGCCAGCAGCCCGGGACTAGCCCTTTACGAGCAGTACTTC; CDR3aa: CASSPGLALYEQYF
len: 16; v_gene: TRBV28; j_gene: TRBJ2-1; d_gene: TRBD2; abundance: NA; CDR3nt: TGTGCCAGCAGTTTCGGGACTAGCGACCTCTACAATGAGCAGTTCTTC; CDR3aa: CASSFGTSDLYNEQFF
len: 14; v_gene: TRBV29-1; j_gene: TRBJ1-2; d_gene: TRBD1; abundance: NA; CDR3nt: TGCAGCGTTCCAGAGGAGGACAGGTCCTATGGCTACACCTTC; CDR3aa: CSVPEEDRSYGYTF
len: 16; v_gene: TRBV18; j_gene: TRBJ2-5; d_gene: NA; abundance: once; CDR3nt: TGTGCCAGCTCACTCAACAGGGGGGGAACCCAAGAGACCCAGTACTTC; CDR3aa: CASSLNRGGTQETQYF
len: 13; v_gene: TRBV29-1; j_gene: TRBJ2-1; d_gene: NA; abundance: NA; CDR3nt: TGCAGCGTTTCTGGGGTTTTTAACGGAGGGCAGTTCTTC; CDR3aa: CSVSGVFNGGQFF
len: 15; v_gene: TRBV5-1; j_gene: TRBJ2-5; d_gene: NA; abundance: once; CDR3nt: TGCGCCAGCAGCTCAACAGGGTTACCGGAGGAGACCCAGTACTTC; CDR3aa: CASSSTGLPEETQYF
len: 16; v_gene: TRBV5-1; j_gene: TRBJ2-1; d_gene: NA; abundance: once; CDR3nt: TGCGCCAGCAGACATACAGGGCGCGGTAAAGTGGATGAGCAGTTCTTC; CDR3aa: CASRHTGRGKVDEQFF
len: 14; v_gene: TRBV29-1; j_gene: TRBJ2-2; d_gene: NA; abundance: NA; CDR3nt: TGCAGCGTTGAAGTGATCAGCGGCACCGGGGAGCTGTTTTTT; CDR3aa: CSVEVISGTGELFF
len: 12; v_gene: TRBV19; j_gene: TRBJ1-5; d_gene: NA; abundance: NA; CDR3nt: TGTGCCAGTACTTGGGGGAATCAGCCCCAGCATTTT; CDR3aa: CASTWGNQPQHF
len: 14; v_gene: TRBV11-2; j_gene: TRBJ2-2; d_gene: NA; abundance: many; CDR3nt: TGTGCCAGCAGCTTCGGGCGGGAAAGCGGGGAGCTGTTTTTT; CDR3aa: CASSFGRESGELFF
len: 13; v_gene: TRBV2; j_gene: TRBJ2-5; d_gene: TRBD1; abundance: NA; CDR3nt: TGTGCCAGCATTTTAAGGGGGCGTGAGACCCAGTACTTC; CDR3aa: CASILRGRETQYF
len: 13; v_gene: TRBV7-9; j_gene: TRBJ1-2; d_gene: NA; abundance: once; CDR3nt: TGTGCCAGCAGCCTAGGAGGGGACTATGGCTACACCTTC; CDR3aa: CASSLGGDYGYTF
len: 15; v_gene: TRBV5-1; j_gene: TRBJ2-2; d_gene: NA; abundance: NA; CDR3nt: TGCGCCAGCAGCCGATTCCGGGGCTACACCGGGGAGCTGTTTTTT; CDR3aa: CASSRFRGYTGELFF
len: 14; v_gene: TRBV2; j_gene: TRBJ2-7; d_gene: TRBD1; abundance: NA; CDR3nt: TGTGCCAGTTCAGGGACAGTGCCTGCCTACGAGCAGTACTTC; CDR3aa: CASSGTVPAYEQYF
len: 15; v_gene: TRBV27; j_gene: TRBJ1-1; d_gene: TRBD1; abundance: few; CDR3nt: TGTGCCAGCAGTACATTCGGGGCAGGGGGCAGGGAAGCTTTCTTT; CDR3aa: CASSTFGAGGREAFF
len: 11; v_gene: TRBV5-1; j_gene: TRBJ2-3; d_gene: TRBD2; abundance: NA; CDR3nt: TGCGCCAGCATACTAGCGGGAGTTCAGTATTTT; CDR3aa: CASILAGVQYF
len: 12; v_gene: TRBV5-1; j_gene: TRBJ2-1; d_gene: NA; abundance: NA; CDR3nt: TGCGCCAGCAGCTCGGGCAACAATGAGCAGTTCTTC; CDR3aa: CASSSGNNEQFF
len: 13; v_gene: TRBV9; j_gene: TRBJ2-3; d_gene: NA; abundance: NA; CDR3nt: TGTGCCAGCAGCGTAGGCCCCGCAGATACGCAGTATTTT; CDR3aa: CASSVGPADTQYF
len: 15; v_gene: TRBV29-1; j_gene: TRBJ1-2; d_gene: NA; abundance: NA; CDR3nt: TGCAGCGTTGATCAGATGCCCGCCAGCGGGGGTGGCTACACCTTC; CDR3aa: CSVDQMPASGGGYTF
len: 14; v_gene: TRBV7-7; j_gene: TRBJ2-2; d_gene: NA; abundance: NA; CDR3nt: TGTGCCAGCAGCCGCTACTCGAACACCGGGGAGCTGTTTTTT; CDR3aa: CASSRYSNTGELFF
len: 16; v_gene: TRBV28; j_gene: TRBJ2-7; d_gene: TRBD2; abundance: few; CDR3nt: TGTGCCAGCAGTTCGGCTATAGCGGGAAAAACCTACGAGCAGTACTTC; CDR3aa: CASSSAIAGKTYEQYF